The next 7 T cell receptor beta chains were all read from a single sample in a study of blood T cell repertoires in COVID-19. Assay used: immunoSEQ multiplex PCR; TCRdb lists only in-frame clones, some missing. Of tens of thousands of clones detected, around 88% appear once; the ten largest clones hold around 20%. The sample was peripheral blood. The receptor set was obtained from a woman of 80 years or more with acute or convalescent COVID-19.

The chain joins TRBV28 to TRBJ1-1; tentative D call: TRBD1 (6 bases). With 3 bases removed from V and 4 bases from J, the gap between germline ends came to 18 bases. Per germline, CDR1 MDHEN and CDR2 SYDVKM. CDR3 length: 16 amino acids. In nucleotides, the CDR3 is TGTGCCAGCAGTTTTGAAGGGGGGGGGCGCTCCACTGAAGCTTTCTTT. This encodes CASSFEGGGRSTEAFF.

The sample holds one count of this clone. This chain uses TRBV28 with TRBJ2-7; D ambiguous. The germline gives CDR1 MDHEN, CDR2 SYDVKM. This CDR3 contains 13 residues. Trimming shortened V by 10 bases and J by 3 bases, and 16 bases separated the two germline ends. CDR3 residues: CATCYSARYEQYF. CDR3 DNA: TGTGCCACCTGTTACAGTGCCCGCTACGAGCAGTACTTC.

The DNA of the CDR3 is TGTGCCAGCTCACCGCTAAGGGGCCCCAGCAACATTCAGTACTTC. This sequence encodes CASSPLRGPSNIQYF. The rearrangement uses TRBV18 and TRBJ2-4; a weak D match, TRBD1 (5 bases). Per the germline V gene, CDR1 is KGHSH and CDR2 is LQKENI. The CDR3 is made up of 15 amino acids. Trimming cost V 3 bases and J 7 bases, with 16 bases left between them. The full variable domain, its missing parts supplied by reference TRBV18 and TRBJ2-4, is NAGVMQNPRHLVRRRGQEARLRCSPMKGHSHVYWYRQLPEEGLKFMVYLQKENIIDESGMPKERFSAEFPKEGPSILRIQQVVRGDSAAYFCASSPLRGPSNIQYFGAGTRLSVL.

A single count supports this clone. This chain uses TRBV25-1 with TRBJ2-2; D call uncertain. With 5 bases removed from V and 0 bases from J, the gap between germline ends came to 4 bases. This CDR3 comprises 13 residues. Germline V CDR1 and CDR2: MGHDK, SYGVNS. CDR3 amino acids: CASSLTNTGELFF. For the CDR3, the DNA is TGTGCCAGCAGTCTAACGAACACCGGGGAGCTGTTTTTT.

J is TRBJ1-1 and V is TRBV25-1; 7 nucleotides agree with TRBD1. CDR1 is MGHDK, CDR2 SYGVNS, per germline. J gave up 2 bases and V 6 bases, and 12 bases lay outside the gene matches. This CDR3 spans 16 amino acids. The CDR3 DNA follows: TGTGCCAGCAGGAAAGGGGGCCGGAGCTTCAACACTGAAGCTTTCTTT. This sequence encodes CASRKGGRSFNTEAFF.

This chain joins TRBV7-8 and TRBJ2-5, with D possibly TRBD2 on 5 matching bases. The V end was cut by 5 bases, the J end by 5 bases, with 12 bases between. Germline assignment: CDR1 SGHVS and CDR2 FQNEAQ. This CDR3 contains 13 residues. The CDR3 DNA follows: TGTGCCAGCAGCCGCCGGGGTATGGAGACCCAGTACTTC. Its translation: CASSRRGMETQYF.

This clone was found a few times. The CDR3 loop is CASSPQLVNEQFF. The CDR3 nucleotides are TGTGCCAGCAGCCCCCAACTAGTGAATGAGCAGTTCTTC. V gene TRBV12-3 or TRBV12-4 combines with J gene TRBJ2-1, with D perhaps TRBD2 (5 bases). This CDR3 region has 13 residues. V lost 6 bases, J lost 7 bases, and 13 bases lay in between.